This T cell receptor (beta chain) stems from a study of blood T cell repertoires in COVID-19. About the research overall: There were acute and convalescent COVID-19 samples, and they came from the United States, Italy and Spain. T cells, B-cell-depleted T cells, or PBMCs provided the cDNA or gDNA that served as material.

Original data processing: Amplification of reference gene primers was used by the study to estimate nucleated cell counts. Sequenced by immunoSEQ multiplex PCR; TCRdb stores in-frame clones only, minus some. Clonal size and the V and J genes are those of that table, whereas D and trimming came from the DNA. The sample includes approximately 250,000 clones, more than 85% of them seen just once. CDR1 is KGHDR and CDR2 is SFDVKD in the germline V gene. The CDR3 covers 13 residues. The germline V and J ends were trimmed by 3 bases and 15 bases, with 14 bases remaining between them. This clonotype originated in a man aged 18 to 35 with active or convalescent COVID-19. V gene TRBV24-1 combines with J gene TRBJ2-6; D is possibly TRBD1 (5 bases). Sequenced sample: peripheral blood. The CDR3 DNA reads as TGTGCCACCAGTGATACCCAGGGAATCGACCTGACTTTC. It is translated as CATSDTQGIDLTF.